Below, 20 T cell receptor beta chains from the same sample are listed, as sequenced in a study of cytomegalovirus exposure and HLA in healthy donors. It was with 60 Vbeta and 13 Jbeta primers that the PCR ran. Method: immunoSEQ multiplex PCR; TCRdb's copy keeps in-frame clones and lacks some. This sample has 90,000 to 130,000 clones, with roughly 70% found just once. The sample comprised PBMCs. The receptors stem from a woman in her twenties or thirties in good health and CMV-seronegative.

The chain carries TRBV9 and TRBJ1-1; 8 bases are shared with TRBD1. V was clipped by 5 bases and J by 6 bases; unmatched bases: 12. The V gene's germline CDR1 is SGDLS and CDR2 YYNGEE. There are 15 residues in the CDR3. CDR3 DNA: TGTGCCAGCAGTCACGGACAGGGAGGAAATGCTGAAGCTTTCTTT. It specifies CASSHGQGGNAEAFF.

This clone was seen a handful of times. The gene calls are TRBV4-2 and TRBJ1-1; 7 positions agree with TRBD1. V shed 4 bases, J shed 6 bases, and the junction held 8 bases outside the gene matches. Looked up from germline, CDR1 is LGHNA and CDR2 is YNFKEQ. The length of the CDR3 is 14 residues. The DNA for the CDR3 is TGTGCCAGCAGCCTCGCACAGGGGAGGTCTGAAGCTTTCTTT. It codes for CASSLAQGRSEAFF.

This chain joins TRBV10-3 and TRBJ1-2; 7 nucleotides align to TRBD1. Germline loops: CDR1 ENHRY, CDR2 SYGVKD. V lost 5 bases, J lost 7 bases, and 7 bases stayed unmatched. The CDR3 spans 13 residues. CDR3 DNA sequence: TGTGCCATCAGTACCGACAGGGAACTTGGCTACACCTTC. This codes for CAISTDRELGYTF.

The J gene is TRBJ1-1, the V gene TRBV5-5; TRBD1 matches at 7 bases. The CDR3 extends over 13 amino acids. CDR1 and CDR2 (germline): SGHKS, YYEKEE (reference sequence). V shed 3 bases, J shed 5 bases, and the junction held 4 bases outside the gene matches. The chain's CDR3 is CASSSQGVTEAFF. DNA for the CDR3: TGTGCCAGCAGCTCGCAGGGGGTAACTGAAGCTTTCTTT. Full variable domain (outside the CDR3, taken from reference TRBV5-5 and TRBJ1-1): DAGVTQSPTHLIKTRGQQVTLRCSPISGHKSVSWYQQVLGQGPQFIFQYYEKEERGRGNFPDRFSARQFPNYSSELNVNALLLGDSALYLCASSSQGVTEAFFGQGTRLTVV.

The CDR3 DNA sequence: TGTGCCAGCAGCGAGGGTTTTAGCCAGCCCCAGCATTTT. As protein: CASSEGFSQPQHF. The J gene is TRBJ1-5, the V gene TRBV7-2; unclear D gene. The V end was cut by 5 bases, the J end by 7 bases, with 12 bases between. CDR1 and CDR2 from the germline V gene are SGHTA and FQGNSA. The CDR3 spans 13 residues.

J is TRBJ2-1 and V is TRBV5-1; 16 nucleotides align to TRBD2. This CDR3 region has 14 residues. Germline CDR1 SGHRS, CDR2 YFSETQ. Trimming at V came to 4 bases and at J to 12 bases, leaving 4 bases not matched to a gene. CDR3 sequence reads: CASSPGTSGGGQFF. CDR3 nucleotide sequence: TGCGCCAGCAGCCCCGGGACTAGCGGGGGGGGGCAGTTCTTC.

V is TRBV30 and J is TRBJ2-5; possibly TRBD2 for D (6 bases). Between the trimmed V and J ends, which lost 1 base and 5 bases, there was a span of 11 bases. CDR3 size: 13 residues. Germline V CDR1 and CDR2: GTSNPN, SVGIG (reference sequence). CDR3 DNA sequence: TGTGCCTGGAGTGCCATGGAGGGGGAGACCCAGTACTTC. Translating it yields CAWSAMEGETQYF.

The genes are TRBV15 and TRBJ1-2; maybe TRBD1 (5 bases). V was cut by 1 base and J by 5 bases, with 14 bases left in between. The CDR3 has 15 residues. Germline V gives CDR1 LNHNV, CDR2 YYDKDF (reference sequence). The CDR3 is CATSRARDPAYGYTF. The CDR3 nucleotides are TGTGCCACCAGCAGAGCCAGGGATCCCGCATATGGCTACACCTTC.

This sequence joins TRBV5-6 and TRBJ1-2; D unresolved. With 0 bases removed from V and 4 bases from J, the gap between germline ends came to 10 bases. Looked up from germline, CDR1 is SGHDT and CDR2 is YYEEEE. This CDR3 is 14 amino acids long. The CDR3 bases are TGTGCCAGCAGCTTGGGTTCTGGGCTCTATGGCTACACCTTC. It encodes CASSLGSGLYGYTF.

The gene calls are TRBV10-3 and TRBJ1-5, with D possibly being TRBD1 (6 bases). The CDR3 has 16 amino acids. In germline, CDR1 is ENHRY, CDR2 SYGVKD. The ends were cut back, 3 bases at V and 10 bases at J, with 22 bases in the middle. The CDR3 spells CAISEGGGASKDPQHF. In DNA form, the CDR3 reads TGTGCCATCAGTGAAGGAGGGGGGGCGTCCAAGGACCCCCAGCATTTT.

The chain employs TRBV30 and TRBJ1-5, with unresolved D. CDR3 size: 14 residues. Germline V gene lookup returns CDR1 GTSNPN and CDR2 SVGIG (reference sequence). Trimming left V 0 bases short and J 10 bases short, with 16 bases between. The CDR3 is CAWSVLGGTSPQHF. CDR3 in DNA: TGTGCCTGGAGTGTACTTGGTGGTACGAGTCCCCAGCATTTT.

This sequence joins TRBV2 and TRBJ2-2; TRBD2 is a possible D gene (5 bases). Germline V gives CDR1 SNHLY, CDR2 FYNNEI. Trimming pared 6 bases from V and 1 base from J, leaving 6 bases between. CDR3 length: 13 residues. In DNA, the CDR3 is TGTGCCAGCAGCGGGATGAACACCGGGGAGCTGTTTTTT. Translating it yields CASSGMNTGELFF.

The CDR3 DNA reads TGCAGCGTTCTTCAGGGCAGAGCCACTAACTATGGCTACACCTTC. Its translation is CSVLQGRATNYGYTF. The chain carries TRBV29-1 and TRBJ1-2, with a tentative D call TRBD1 (5 bases). Germline values: CDR1 SQVTM, CDR2 ANQGSEA. The CDR3 loop spans 15 amino acids. V was trimmed by 5 bases and J by 0 bases, leaving 16 bases between them.

The V call is TRBV6-5, the J call TRBJ1-3, with D possibly being TRBD1 (6 bases). From germline, CDR1 is MNHEY and CDR2 SVGAGI. V was shortened by 8 bases and J by 0 bases, with 14 bases between the two germline ends. CDR3 length equals 15 residues. DNA for the CDR3: TGTGCCAGCGCGGAGGACAGAAGCTCTGGAAACACCATATATTTT. Translating it yields CASAEDRSSGNTIYF.

V gene TRBV5-4 combines with J gene TRBJ2-4; TRBD2 is a possible D gene (6 bases). V dropped 1 base and J dropped 8 bases, with 10 bases sitting between them. This CDR3 has 13 amino acids. Germline lookup yields CDR1 SGHNT and CDR2 YYREEE (reference sequence). The CDR3 spells CASSLPGDHIQYF. In DNA form, the CDR3 reads TGTGCCAGCAGCTTGCCGGGAGATCACATTCAGTACTTC.

The chain employs TRBV5-1 and TRBJ2-5, with 7 bases lining up with TRBD1. Germline CDR1 and CDR2: SGHRS and YFSETQ. With 0 bases clipped from V and 4 bases from J, the junction kept 9 bases outside the gene matches. This CDR3 contains 16 residues. CDR3 bases: TGCGCCAGCAGCTTGGTGGGGACAGTTGGGAGAGAGACCCAGTACTTC. Its translation is CASSLVGTVGRETQYF.

This chain links TRBV4-2 with TRBJ2-6; TRBD2 is a possible D gene (6 bases). V was pared by 3 bases and J by 0 bases, with 21 bases between. In germline, CDR1 is LGHNA, CDR2 YNFKEQ. CDR3 length: 20 amino acids. CDR3: CASSQAVGADYHSGANVLTF. DNA of the CDR3: TGTGCCAGCAGCCAGGCCGTCGGTGCGGACTACCACTCTGGGGCCAACGTCCTGACTTTC.

V and J are TRBV6-5 and TRBJ1-3, with a possible D match to TRBD1 (6 bases). Germline CDR1 and CDR2: MNHEY and SVGAGI. The CDR3 is made up of 14 amino acids. With 7 bases removed from V and 2 bases from J, the gap between germline ends came to 12 bases. CDR3 loop: CASKVQGAGNTIYF. The DNA for the CDR3 is TGTGCCAGCAAAGTACAGGGAGCTGGAAACACCATATATTTT.

The chain is built from TRBV6-5 and TRBJ1-1; perhaps TRBD1 as D (6 bases). The CDR3 has 14 residues. The germline gives CDR1 MNHEY, CDR2 SVGAGI. V lost 5 bases and J lost 6, with 16 bases in between. The CDR3 DNA follows: TGTGCCAGCAGTAGCAGGACAGATCGCGCTGAAGCTTTCTTT. Its translation is CASSSRTDRAEAFF.

The chain has TRBV9 and TRBJ2-1; the match to TRBD2 covers 8 bases. The CDR3 consists of 17 residues. Trimming at V came to 4 bases and at J to 6 bases, leaving 15 bases not matched to a gene. CDR1 and CDR2 from the germline V gene are SGDLS and YYNGEE. CDR3 coding DNA: TGTGCCAGCAGCCTGCGCGGTAGCGGGGCCCTCCCCAATGAGCAGTTCTTC. Amino acid sequence: CASSLRGSGALPNEQFF.